A selection of T cell receptor beta chains follows, all from one sample in a study of human T cells and chemical hapten exposure. TCRdb re-derived calls from the RACE reads in MiXCR, one entry per CDR3 protein. Among over 60,000 distinct CDR3 sequences listed, 10% to 13% were seen once. The sequencing here drew on whole blood, taken in connection with sensitization to the hapten diphenylcyclopropenone (DPC). The source is a woman in her 50s with alopecia areata. Some clones in this sample may be carry-over from other donors' samples. CDR3s include the opening cysteine and the closing phenylalanine or tryptophan. A D gene is named only where the DNA matches it firmly. Rows may omit the clone size; those that give it use once, few, many or a size class.

J	length	V	D	size	CDR3	DNA
TRBJ2-7	13	TRBV2	.	.	CASSIPGRYEQYF	TGTGCCAGCAGCATTCCGGGACGCTACGAGCAGTACTTC
TRBJ1-5	16	TRBV20-1	.	few	CSASRGPPASNQPQHF	TGCAGTGCTTCCAGGGGTCCCCCCGCGAGCAATCAGCCCCAGCATTTT
TRBJ1-1	13	TRBV20-1	.	.	CSAPMVLNTEAFF	TGCAGTGCTCCGATGGTTCTGAACACTGAAGCTTTCTTT
TRBJ2-2	14	TRBV29-1	TRBD2	few	CSVYGTTNTGELFF	TGCAGCGTTTACGGGACTACCAACACCGGGGAGCTGTTTTTT
TRBJ2-7	11	TRBV29-1	.	few	CSVSAGLEQYF	TGCAGCGTTTCCGCGGGGCTCGAGCAGTACTTC
TRBJ1-5	15	TRBV6-2/TRBV6-3	TRBD1	many	CASSYTGQGNQPQHF	TGTGCCAGCAGTTACACCGGACAGGGCAATCAGCCCCAGCATTTT
TRBJ1-1	13	TRBV13	.	many	CASTPERGTEAFF	TGTGCCAGCACTCCTGAGAGGGGCACTGAAGCTTTCTTT
TRBJ2-2	16	TRBV12-3/TRBV12-4	.	few	CASSLAGHSNTGELFF	TGTGCCAGCAGTTTGGCCGGACATTCGAACACCGGGGAGCTGTTTTTT
TRBJ1-2	13	TRBV12-5	.	few	CASGSFPGEGYTF	TGTGCTAGTGGTTCATTTCCAGGGGAGGGCTACACCTTC
TRBJ1-4	13	TRBV12-3/TRBV12-4	.	many	CASGRQGHEKLFF	TGTGCCAGCGGTCGTCAGGGACATGAAAAACTGTTTTTT
TRBJ1-4	13	TRBV19	.	many	CASSILSTEKLFF	TGTGCCAGTAGTATTCTGTCAACTGAAAAACTGTTTTTT
TRBJ2-2	16	TRBV18	.	.	CASSPDYITNTGELFF	TGTGCCAGCTCACCCGACTATATTACGAACACCGGGGAGCTGTTTTTT
TRBJ1-1	16	TRBV21-1	.	few	CASSRGQGAPGTEAFF	TGTGCCAGCAGCAGGGGACAGGGGGCGCCGGGCACTGAAGCTTTCTTT
TRBJ1-4	13	TRBV19	.	many	CASRWSTNEKLFF	TGTGCCAGTAGATGGTCCACTAATGAAAAACTGTTTTTT
TRBJ2-3	13	TRBV6-1	.	many	CASRDRSTDTQYF	TGTGCCAGCAGGGACCGAAGCACAGATACGCAGTATTTT
TRBJ2-1	15	TRBV7-9	TRBD1	.	CASSHQDRGRDEQFF	TGTGCCAGCAGCCATCAGGACAGGGGGCGCGATGAGCAGTTCTTC
TRBJ2-7	15	TRBV11-2	TRBD2	many	CASRAGGDPPYEQYF	TGTGCCAGCAGGGCCGGGGGGGATCCTCCCTACGAGCAGTACTTC
TRBJ1-2	16	TRBV4-1	TRBD1	many	CASSQTGGMRNGYYTF	TGCGCCAGCAGCCAGACAGGGGGCATGCGGAATGGCTATTACACCTTC
TRBJ1-1	13	TRBV30	TRBD1	many	CAWDRGLNTEAFF	TGTGCCTGGGACAGGGGGTTGAACACTGAAGCTTTCTTT
TRBJ1-5	12	TRBV28	.	.	CVSKNSNQPQHF	TGTGTCAGCAAGAATAGCAATCAGCCCCAGCATTTT
TRBJ2-5	15	TRBV2	TRBD2	many	CASSGLAGGGKTQYF	TGTGCCAGCAGTGGACTAGCGGGTGGAGGAAAGACCCAGTACTTC
TRBJ2-5	16	TRBV19	TRBD2	.	CASSKGLASYQETQYF	TGTGCCAGTAGTAAAGGACTAGCGAGTTACCAAGAGACCCAGTACTTC
TRBJ2-2	16	TRBV2	TRBD2	many	CASRQGLAGVAGELFF	TGTGCCAGCAGACAAGGACTAGCGGGAGTAGCCGGGGAGCTGTTTTTT
TRBJ1-1	11	TRBV20-1	.	few	CSARADTEAFF	TGCAGTGCTAGAGCGGACACTGAAGCTTTCTTT
TRBJ2-2	11	TRBV20-1	.	many	CSARSLGELFF	TGCAGTGCCAGGAGCCTGGGGGAGCTGTTTTTT
TRBJ1-4	18	TRBV3-1	.	many	CASSQRTGPVSTNEKLFF	TGTGCCAGCAGCCAACGTACAGGCCCCGTGTCAACTAATGAAAAACTGTTTTTT
TRBJ1-1	12	TRBV20-1	.	.	CSARRDRLEAFF	TGCAGTGCTCGGAGAGACAGGCTTGAGGCTTTCTTT
TRBJ2-1	13	TRBV7-8	.	.	CASSSDPYNEQFF	TGTGCCAGCAGCTCCGACCCCTACAATGAGCAGTTCTTC
TRBJ1-6	15	TRBV12-3/TRBV12-4	TRBD1	many	CASSTLTGGNSPLHF	TGTGCCAGCAGTACCTTAACAGGGGGGAATTCACCCCTCCACTTT
TRBJ2-5	14	TRBV10-3	TRBD2	.	CAISFARETETQYF	TGTGCCATCAGTTTTGCGCGGGAGACAGAGACCCAGTACTTC
TRBJ2-3	15	TRBV27	.	many	CASIGYPSNKDTQYF	TGTGCCAGCATCGGGTATCCCTCGAACAAAGATACGCAGTATTTT
TRBJ1-5	15	TRBV20-1	.	many	CSASAGLTVGQPQHF	TGCAGTGCTAGCGCGGGATTGACAGTAGGGCAGCCCCAGCATTTT
TRBJ1-5	17	TRBV7-2	TRBD1	many	CASSLASGGASNQPQHF	TGTGCCAGCAGCTTAGCGTCAGGGGGCGCAAGCAATCAGCCCCAGCATTTT
TRBJ2-7	12	TRBV29-1	.	many	CSAAAASYEQYF	TGCAGCGCCGCTGCAGCCTCCTACGAGCAGTACTTC
TRBJ2-4	14	TRBV12-3/TRBV12-4	TRBD1	.	CASSPGQGRNIQYF	TGTGCCAGCAGTCCTGGACAGGGCCGAAACATTCAGTACTTC
TRBJ2-5	16	TRBV11-1	.	few	CASSPKYQRAEETQYF	TGTGCCAGCAGCCCAAAATATCAGAGGGCGGAGGAGACCCAGTACTTC
TRBJ2-3	12	TRBV29-1	.	.	CSVMAPRDTQYF	TGCAGCGTTATGGCCCCCCGAGATACGCAGTATTTT